The sample holds a few counts of the clone carrying this TCR beta chain. Its antigen is as yet unknown. Via CD45RO/CCR7/CD25/CD127/CD95/CD27, cells of the CD4+ naive, central memory, regulatory and stem cell-like memory subsets were sorted. This CDR3 region has 17 residues. Germline values: CDR1 MDHEN, CDR2 SYDVKM. V shed 2 bases, J shed 9 bases, and the junction held 14 bases outside the gene matches. TCRB transcripts that were expressed got sequenced, as all of the isolated RNA had been reverse transcribed. Libraries were prepared by immunoSEQ multiplex PCR; TCRdb keeps only in-frame clonotypes and omits some of them. Of under 350,000 clones detected, 7.5% to 9.5% appear once; the ten largest clones hold 0.9% to 1.2%. This sample was included in a study of beta chain features in type 1 diabetes. For the study at large: All samples together contributed 95 million to 110 million sorted cells for examination. General study results and limits: Compared with healthy donors, patients appeared to share more similar naive, central memory and regulatory TCRB repertoires. Sequencing of cDNA might inflate the share of cells that strongly express TCR.

This sequence originates from a woman between 18 and 30 years old in good health. The sample consisted of central memory CD4+ T cells from blood. V gene TRBV28 combines with J gene TRBJ2-4; 9 bases match TRBD1. CDR3 in amino acids: CASSLVGTGLSRGIQYF. CDR3 DNA: TGTGCCAGCAGTTTAGTCGGGACAGGGCTTTCACGGGGCATTCAGTACTTC. Together with reference TRBV28 and TRBJ2-4, the CDR3 gives the full variable domain: DVKVTQSSRYLVKRTGEKVFLECVQDMDHENMFWYRQDPGLGLRLIYFSYDVKMKEKGDIPEGYSVSREKKERFSLILESASTNQTSMYLCASSLVGTGLSRGIQYFGAGTRLSVL.